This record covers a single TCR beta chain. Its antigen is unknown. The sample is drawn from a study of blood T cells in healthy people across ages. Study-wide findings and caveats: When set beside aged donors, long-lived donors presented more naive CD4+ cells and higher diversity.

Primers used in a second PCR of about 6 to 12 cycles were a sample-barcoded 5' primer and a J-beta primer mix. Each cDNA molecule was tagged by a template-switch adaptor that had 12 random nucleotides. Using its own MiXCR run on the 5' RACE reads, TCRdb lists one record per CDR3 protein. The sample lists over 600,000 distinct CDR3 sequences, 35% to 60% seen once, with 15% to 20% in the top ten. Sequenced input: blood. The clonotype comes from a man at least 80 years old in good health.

The CDR3 spells CASSVGGWTGLGKTQYF. The CDR3 coding sequence is TGTGCCAGCAGCGTCGGCGGCTGGACAGGACTTGGGAAGACCCAGTACTTC. The V gene is TRBV7-6, the J gene TRBJ2-5; 7 bases are a match to TRBD1. The CDR3 sequence is 17 residues long. Germline V gives CDR1 SGHVS, CDR2 FNYEAQ. V lost 5 bases, J lost 6 bases, and 18 bases stayed unmatched. The entire variable domain, with the rest obtained from reference TRBV7-6 and TRBJ2-5, is as follows: GAGVSQSPRYKVTKRGQDVALRCDPISGHVSLYWYRQALGQGPEFLTYFNYEAQQDKSGLPNDRFSAERPEGSISTLTIQRTEQRDSAMYRCASSVGGWTGLGKTQYFGPGTRLLVL.